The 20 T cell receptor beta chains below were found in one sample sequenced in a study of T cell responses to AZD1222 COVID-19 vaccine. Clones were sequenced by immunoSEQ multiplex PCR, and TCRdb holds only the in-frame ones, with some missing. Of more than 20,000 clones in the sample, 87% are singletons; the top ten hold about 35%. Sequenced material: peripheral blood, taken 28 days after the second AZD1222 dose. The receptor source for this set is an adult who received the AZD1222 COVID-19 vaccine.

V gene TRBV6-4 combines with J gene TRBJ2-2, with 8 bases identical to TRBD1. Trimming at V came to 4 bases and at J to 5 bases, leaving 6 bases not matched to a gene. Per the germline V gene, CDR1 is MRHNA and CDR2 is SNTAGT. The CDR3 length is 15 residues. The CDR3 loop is CASSVAGGFTGELFF. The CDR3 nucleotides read TGTGCCAGCAGTGTAGCAGGGGGCTTTACCGGGGAGCTGTTTTTT.

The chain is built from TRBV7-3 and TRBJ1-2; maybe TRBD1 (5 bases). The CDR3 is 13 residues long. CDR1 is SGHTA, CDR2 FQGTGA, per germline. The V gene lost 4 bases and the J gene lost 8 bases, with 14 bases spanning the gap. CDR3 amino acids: CASSYLGGVGYTF. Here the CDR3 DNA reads TGTGCCAGCAGCTACCTGGGAGGGGTCGGCTACACCTTC.

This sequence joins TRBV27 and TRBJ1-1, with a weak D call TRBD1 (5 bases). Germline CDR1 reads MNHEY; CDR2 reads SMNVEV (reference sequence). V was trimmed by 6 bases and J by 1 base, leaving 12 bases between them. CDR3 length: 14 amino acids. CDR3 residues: CASRTGTGNTEAFF. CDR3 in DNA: TGTGCCAGCAGAACCGGGACCGGGAACACTGAAGCTTTCTTT.

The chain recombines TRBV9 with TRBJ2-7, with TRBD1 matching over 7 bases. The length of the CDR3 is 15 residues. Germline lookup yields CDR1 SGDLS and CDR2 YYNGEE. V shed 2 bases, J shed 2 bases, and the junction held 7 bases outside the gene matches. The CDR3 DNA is TGTGCCAGCAGCGTCGCCCCGACAGGGACCTACGAGCAGTACTTC. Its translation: CASSVAPTGTYEQYF.

CDR3 nucleotides: TGTGCCAGCAGCGTAGATAACAATGAAAAACTGTTTTTT. Encoded protein: CASSVDNNEKLFF. V gene TRBV9 combines with J gene TRBJ1-4; no clear D. This CDR3 is 13 amino acids long. Germline CDR1 and CDR2: SGDLS and YYNGEE. V lost 0 bases to trimming and J lost 5 bases, with 5 bases between them.

Written as DNA, the CDR3 is TGTGCCAGTAGTCAAATCTCAGGGTCTAACTATGGCTACACCTTC. It specifies CASSQISGSNYGYTF. V is TRBV19 and J is TRBJ1-2; D perhaps matches TRBD1 (5 bases). The CDR3 extends over 15 amino acids. Germline CDR1 LNHDA, CDR2 SQIVND (reference sequence). The ends were cut back, 5 bases at V and 0 bases at J, with 13 bases in the middle. The variable domain in full, with the rest retrieved from reference TRBV19 and TRBJ1-2, is DGGITQSPKYLFRKEGQNVTLSCEQNLNHDAMYWYRQDPGQGLRLIYYSQIVNDFQKGDIAEGYSVSREKKESFPLTVTSAQKNPTAFYLCASSQISGSNYGYTFGSGTRLTVV.

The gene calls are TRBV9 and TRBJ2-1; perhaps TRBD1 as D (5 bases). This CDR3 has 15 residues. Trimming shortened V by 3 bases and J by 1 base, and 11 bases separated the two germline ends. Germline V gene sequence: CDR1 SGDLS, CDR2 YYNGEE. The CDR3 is CASSAQGNSYNEQFF. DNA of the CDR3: TGTGCCAGCAGCGCCCAGGGTAATTCCTACAATGAGCAGTTCTTC.

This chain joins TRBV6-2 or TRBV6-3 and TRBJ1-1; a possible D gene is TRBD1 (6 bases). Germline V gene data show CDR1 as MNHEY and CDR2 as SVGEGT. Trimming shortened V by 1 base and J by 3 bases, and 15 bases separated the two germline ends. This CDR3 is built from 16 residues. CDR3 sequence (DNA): TGTGCCAGCAGTTACTTGGGACACCTCTCGGACACTGAAGCTTTCTTT. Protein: CASSYLGHLSDTEAFF.

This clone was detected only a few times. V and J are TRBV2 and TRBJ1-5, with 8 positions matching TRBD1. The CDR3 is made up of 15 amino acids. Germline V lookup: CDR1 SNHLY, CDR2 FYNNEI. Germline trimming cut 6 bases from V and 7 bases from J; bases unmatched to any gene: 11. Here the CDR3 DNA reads TGTGCCAGCAGGGCCGGACAGGGCTGGAACCAGCCCCAGCATTTT. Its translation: CASRAGQGWNQPQHF.

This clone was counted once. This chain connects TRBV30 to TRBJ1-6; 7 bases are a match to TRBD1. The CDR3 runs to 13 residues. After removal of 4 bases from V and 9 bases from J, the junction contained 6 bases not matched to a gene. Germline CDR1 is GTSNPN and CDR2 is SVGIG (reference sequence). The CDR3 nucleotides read TGTGCCTGGACACAGGGGATGTCTTCACCCCTCCACTTT. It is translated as CAWTQGMSSPLHF. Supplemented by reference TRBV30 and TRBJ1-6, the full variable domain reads SQTIHQWPATLVQPVGSPLSLECTVEGTSNPNLYWYRQAAGRGLQLLFYSVGIGQISSEVPQNLSASRPQDRQFILSSKKLLLSDSGFYLCAWTQGMSSPLHFGNGTRLTVT.

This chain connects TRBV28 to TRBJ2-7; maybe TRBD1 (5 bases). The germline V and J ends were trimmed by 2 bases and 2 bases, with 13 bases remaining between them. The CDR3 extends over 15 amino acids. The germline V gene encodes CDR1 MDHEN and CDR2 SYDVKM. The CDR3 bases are TGTGCCAGCAGTTTACAGGGCCGCCCCCCCTACGAGCAGTACTTC. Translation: CASSLQGRPPYEQYF.

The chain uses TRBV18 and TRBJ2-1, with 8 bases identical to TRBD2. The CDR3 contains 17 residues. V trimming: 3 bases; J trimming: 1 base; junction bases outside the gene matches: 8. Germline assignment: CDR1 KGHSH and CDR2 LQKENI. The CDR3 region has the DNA TGTGCCAGCTCACCTGTAGCGGGGTCACATTCCTACAATGAGCAGTTCTTC. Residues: CASSPVAGSHSYNEQFF.

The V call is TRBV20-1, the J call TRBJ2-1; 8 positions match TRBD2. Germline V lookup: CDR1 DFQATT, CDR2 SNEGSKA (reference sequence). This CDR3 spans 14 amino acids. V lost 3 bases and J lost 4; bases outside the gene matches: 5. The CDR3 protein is CSASSLAGYNEQFF. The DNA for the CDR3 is TGCAGTGCTAGTTCCCTAGCGGGTTACAATGAGCAGTTCTTC.

CDR3 in DNA: TGTGCCAGCAGCTGGACCGGACTAGCAGCGAACACCGGGGAGCTGTTTTTT. It translates to CASSWTGLAANTGELFF. J is TRBJ2-2 and V is TRBV7-2, with TRBD2 identical over 8 bases. The trim removed 4 bases at V and 0 bases at J, leaving 7 bases unmatched. Germline V gene sequence: CDR1 SGHTA, CDR2 FQGNSA. This CDR3 comprises 17 residues.

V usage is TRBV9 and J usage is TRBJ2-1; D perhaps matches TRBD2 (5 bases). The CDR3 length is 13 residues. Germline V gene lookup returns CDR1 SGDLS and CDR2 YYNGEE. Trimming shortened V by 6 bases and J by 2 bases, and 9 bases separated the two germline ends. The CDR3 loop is CASTPGTYNEQFF. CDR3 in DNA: TGTGCCAGCACGCCGGGGACCTACAATGAGCAGTTCTTC. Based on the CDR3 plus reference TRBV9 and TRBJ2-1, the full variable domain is DSGVTQTPKHLITATGQRVTLRCSPRSGDLSVYWYQQSLDQGLQFLIQYYNGEERAKGNILERFSAQQFPDLHSELNLSSLELGDSALYFCASTPGTYNEQFFGPGTRLTVL.

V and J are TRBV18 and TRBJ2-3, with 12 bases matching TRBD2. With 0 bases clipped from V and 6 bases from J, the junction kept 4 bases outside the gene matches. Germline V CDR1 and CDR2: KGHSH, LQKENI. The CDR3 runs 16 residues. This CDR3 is CASSPPLAGGSDTQYF. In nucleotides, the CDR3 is TGTGCCAGCTCACCACCCCTAGCGGGAGGGTCCGATACGCAGTATTTT.

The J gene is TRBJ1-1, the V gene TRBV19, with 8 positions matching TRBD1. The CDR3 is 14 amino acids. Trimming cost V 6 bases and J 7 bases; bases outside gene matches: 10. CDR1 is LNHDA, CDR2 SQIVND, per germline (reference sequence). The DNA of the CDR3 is TGTGCCAGTAGAACTCTGGACAGGGAGGGTGAAGCTTTCTTT. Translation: CASRTLDREGEAFF.

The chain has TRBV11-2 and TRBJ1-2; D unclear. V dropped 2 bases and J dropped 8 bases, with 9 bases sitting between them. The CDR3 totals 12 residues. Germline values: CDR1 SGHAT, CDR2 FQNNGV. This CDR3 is CASSLRGYGYTF. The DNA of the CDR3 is TGTGCCAGCAGCTTACGAGGTTACGGCTACACCTTC.

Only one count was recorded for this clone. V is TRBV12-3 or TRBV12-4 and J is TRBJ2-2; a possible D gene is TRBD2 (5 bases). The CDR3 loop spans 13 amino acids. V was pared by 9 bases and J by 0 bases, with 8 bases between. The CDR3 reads CASLEANTGELFF. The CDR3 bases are TGTGCCAGTTTGGAGGCGAACACCGGGGAGCTGTTTTTT.

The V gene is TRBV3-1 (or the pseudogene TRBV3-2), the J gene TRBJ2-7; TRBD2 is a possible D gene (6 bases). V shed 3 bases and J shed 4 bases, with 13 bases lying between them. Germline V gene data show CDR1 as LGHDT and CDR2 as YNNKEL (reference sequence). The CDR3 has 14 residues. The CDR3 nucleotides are TGTGCCAGCAGCCACCTGAGGCGGGGTTACGAGCAGTACTTC. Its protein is CASSHLRRGYEQYF.